Shown below are 8 T cell receptor beta chains from a single sample sequenced in a study of blood T cell repertoires in COVID-19. Libraries were prepared by immunoSEQ multiplex PCR; TCRdb keeps only in-frame clonotypes and omits some of them. This table has about 140,000 clones, approximately 80% appearing once. Sequencing used PBMCs or T cells enriched from blood (not recorded which). All receptors derive from a woman between 45 and 60 years old who had recovered from COVID-19.

This clone turned up a few times. The chain employs TRBV28 and TRBJ1-4; 9 nucleotides line up with TRBD1. The ends lost 5 bases at V and 7 bases at J; junction bases unmatched: 8. The CDR3 length is 15 residues. Germline V gene data show CDR1 as MDHEN and CDR2 as SYDVKM. Here the CDR3 DNA reads TGTGCCAGCAGTCTGGGGGACAGGGCAGGTGAAAAACTGTTTTTT. The encoded protein is CASSLGDRAGEKLFF.

The V and J genes are TRBV11-2 and TRBJ2-5, with 8 nucleotides matching TRBD2. CDR1 and CDR2 (germline): SGHAT, FQNNGV. The CDR3 contains 14 residues. The V segment lost 3 bases and the J segment 5 bases; nucleotides outside the gene matches: 5. This chain's CDR3 is CASSFHRTSETQYF. CDR3 nucleotide sequence: TGTGCCAGCAGCTTTCACCGGACTAGCGAGACCCAGTACTTC.

The V gene is TRBV5-5, the J gene TRBJ2-6; possibly TRBD1 for D (6 bases). The CDR3 consists of 17 residues. CDR1 and CDR2 (germline): SGHKS, YYEKEE (reference sequence). Trimming removed 3 bases from V and 0 bases from J, with 13 bases in between. CDR3 DNA: TGTGCCAGCAGCTACCAGGGGTTTCCCTCTGGGGCCAACGTCCTGACTTTC. This codes for CASSYQGFPSGANVLTF.

The V and J genes are TRBV4-2 and TRBJ2-3; 11 bases line up with TRBD2. The CDR3 loop spans 19 amino acids. The junction had 9 bases not matched to a gene; V was cut back by 1 base and J by 0 bases. Germline-derived CDR1 and CDR2 are LGHNA and YNFKEQ. The CDR3 here is CASSQALTSGGDSTDTQYF. As DNA, the CDR3 is TGTGCCAGCAGCCAAGCTCTCACTAGCGGGGGAGATAGCACAGATACGCAGTATTTT.

This clone came up a few times. The rearrangement uses TRBV6-5 and TRBJ2-2, with unresolved D. Trimming removed 5 bases from V and 2 bases from J, with 3 bases in between. Germline values: CDR1 MNHEY, CDR2 SVGAGI. The CDR3 extends over 12 amino acids. The CDR3 protein is CASSPNTGELFF. The CDR3 DNA reads TGTGCCAGCAGTCCAAACACCGGGGAGCTGTTTTTT.

This clone was detected once. The rearrangement uses TRBV2 and TRBJ1-5; D may be TRBD1 (6 bases). Per germline, CDR1 SNHLY and CDR2 FYNNEI. The CDR3 has 13 amino acids. Trimming removed 6 bases at V and 5 bases at J, with 11 bases between. The CDR3 region has the DNA TGTGCCAGCAGCGGACAGAAAGATCAGCCCCAGCATTTT. Encoded protein: CASSGQKDQPQHF.

V usage is TRBV6-1 and J usage is TRBJ2-7, with 9 positions matching TRBD1. Germline-derived CDR1 and CDR2 are MNHNS and SASEGT. The CDR3 is made up of 14 amino acids. With V trimmed by 3 bases and J by 3 bases, 3 bases remained unmatched. CDR3 amino acids: CASSDGTGLYEQYV. The CDR3 DNA reads as TGTGCCAGCAGTGATGGGACAGGGCTCTACGAGCAGTACGTC.

This clone has more than one count but fewer than ten. V usage is TRBV5-1 and J usage is TRBJ1-1, with D uncertain. CDR3 length: 12 residues. Germline V gives CDR1 SGHRS, CDR2 YFSETQ. The V end was cut by 4 bases, the J end by 11 bases, with 15 bases between. The DNA for the CDR3 is TGCGCCAGCAGCGTGGACGGTGCCCGGGCTTTCTTT. This translates into CASSVDGARAFF. The full variable domain, with the rest looked up from reference TRBV5-1 and TRBJ1-1, is KAGVTQTPRYLIKTRGQQVTLSCSPISGHRSVSWYQQTPGQGLQFLFEYFSETQRNKGNFPGRFSGRQFSNSRSEMNVSTLELGDSALYLCASSVDGARAFFGQGTRLTVV.